What follows describes a single T cell receptor (beta chain). Source study methods: Amplifying reference gene primers gave estimates of nucleated cell counts. Profiled with immunoSEQ multiplex PCR; TCRdb holds only in-frame clones, not every one. V and J calls and clone size follow that table, whereas D and trimming were derived from the DNA. The table has 150,000 to 200,000 clones, approximately 89% seen once. This sample is part of a study of blood T cell repertoires in COVID-19. Study summary: Both acute and convalescent COVID-19 samples were obtained from the United States, Italy and Spain. PBMCs, B-cell-depleted T cells, or T cells were the source of the cDNA or gDNA that made up the material.

Germline loops: CDR1 SQVTM, CDR2 ANQGSEA. The ends were cut back, 4 bases at V and 5 bases at J, with 14 bases in the middle. The CDR3 totals 13 residues. The TCR sequence derives from a man aged 40-50 years with active or convalescent COVID-19. Sequenced sample: peripheral blood. V gene TRBV29-1 combines with J gene TRBJ1-1; maybe TRBD1 (5 bases). In DNA form, the CDR3 reads TGCAGCGTTGGGGCCAGGGAATGGACTGAAGCTTTCTTT. This translates into CSVGAREWTEAFF.